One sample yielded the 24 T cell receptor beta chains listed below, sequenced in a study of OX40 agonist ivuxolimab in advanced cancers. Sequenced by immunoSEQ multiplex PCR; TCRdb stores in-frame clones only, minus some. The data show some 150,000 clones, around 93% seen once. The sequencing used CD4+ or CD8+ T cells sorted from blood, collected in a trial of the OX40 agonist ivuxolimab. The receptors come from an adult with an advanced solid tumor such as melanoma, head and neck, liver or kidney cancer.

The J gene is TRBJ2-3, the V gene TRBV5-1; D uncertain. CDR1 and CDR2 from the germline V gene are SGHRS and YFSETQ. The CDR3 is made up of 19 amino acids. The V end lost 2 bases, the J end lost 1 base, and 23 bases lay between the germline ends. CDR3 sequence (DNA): TGCGCCAGCAGCTTACCCACCGGGCCTCGGATTGTGGGCACAGATACGCAGTATTTT. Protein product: CASSLPTGPRIVGTDTQYF.

CDR3 nucleotides: TGTGCCAGCAGCTTAATGGGGACAGTCAATCAGCCCCAGCATTTT. Its translation is CASSLMGTVNQPQHF. V usage is TRBV7-2 and J usage is TRBJ1-5, with 7 bases that match TRBD1. This CDR3 comprises 15 residues. Germline V gene lookup returns CDR1 SGHTA and CDR2 FQGNSA. V lost 2 bases, J lost 3 bases, and 4 bases stayed unmatched.

For the CDR3, the DNA is TGTGCCAGCAGTGATGGGACTAGTCAGTTCGATGAGCAGTTCTTC. Protein: CASSDGTSQFDEQFF. The J gene is TRBJ2-1, the V gene TRBV2, with 8 positions matching TRBD2. CDR1 and CDR2 (germline): SNHLY, FYNNEI. This CDR3 has 15 amino acids. The ends lost 3 bases at V and 8 bases at J; junction bases unmatched: 9.

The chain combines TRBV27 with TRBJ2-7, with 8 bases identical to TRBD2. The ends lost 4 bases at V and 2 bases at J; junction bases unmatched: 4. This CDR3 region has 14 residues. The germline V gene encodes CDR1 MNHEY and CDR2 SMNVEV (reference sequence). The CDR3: CASSSAGLAYEQYF. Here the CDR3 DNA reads TGTGCCAGCAGTTCCGCGGGACTAGCCTACGAGCAGTACTTC.

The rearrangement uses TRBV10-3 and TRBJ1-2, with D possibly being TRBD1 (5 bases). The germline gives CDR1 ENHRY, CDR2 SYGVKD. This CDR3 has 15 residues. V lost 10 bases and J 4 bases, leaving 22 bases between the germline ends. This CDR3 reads CATLYRDGTPYGYTF. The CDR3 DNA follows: TGTGCCACCCTCTACCGGGACGGCACACCCTATGGCTACACCTTC.

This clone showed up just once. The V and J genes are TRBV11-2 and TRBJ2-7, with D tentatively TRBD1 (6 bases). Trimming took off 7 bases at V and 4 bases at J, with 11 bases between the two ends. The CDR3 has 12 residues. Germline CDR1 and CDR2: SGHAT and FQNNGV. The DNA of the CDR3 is TGTGCCAGCAACGACAGGAGTTACGAGCAGTACTTC. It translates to CASNDRSYEQYF.

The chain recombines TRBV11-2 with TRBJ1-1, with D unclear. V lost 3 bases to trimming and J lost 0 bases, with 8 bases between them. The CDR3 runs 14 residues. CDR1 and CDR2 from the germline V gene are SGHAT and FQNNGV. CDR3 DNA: TGTGCCAGCAGCTTCTCTCGAATGAACACTGAAGCTTTCTTT. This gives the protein CASSFSRMNTEAFF.

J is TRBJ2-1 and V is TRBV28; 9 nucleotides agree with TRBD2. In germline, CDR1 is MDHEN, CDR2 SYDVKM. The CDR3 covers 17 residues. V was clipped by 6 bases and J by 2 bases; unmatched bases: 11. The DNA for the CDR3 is TGTGCCAGCAGGCCCGGCGGTGCGGGAGGGACCTACAATGAGCAGTTCTTC. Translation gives CASRPGGAGGTYNEQFF.

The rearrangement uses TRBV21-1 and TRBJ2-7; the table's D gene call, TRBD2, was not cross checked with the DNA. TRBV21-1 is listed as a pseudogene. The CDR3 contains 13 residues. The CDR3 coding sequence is TGTGCCAGCAGCAAAGGCGCCCCCCTGGAGCAGTACTTC. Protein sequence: CASSKGAPLEQYF.

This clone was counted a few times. The CDR3 is CASSLQEDQPQHF. The CDR3 DNA is TGTGCCAGCAGTCTACAGGAGGATCAGCCCCAGCATTTT. This chain connects TRBV6-4 to TRBJ1-5; D is perhaps TRBD1 (5 bases). This CDR3 comprises 13 residues. V was clipped by 5 bases and J by 5 bases, with 10 bases between them. From germline, CDR1 is MRHNA and CDR2 SNTAGT.

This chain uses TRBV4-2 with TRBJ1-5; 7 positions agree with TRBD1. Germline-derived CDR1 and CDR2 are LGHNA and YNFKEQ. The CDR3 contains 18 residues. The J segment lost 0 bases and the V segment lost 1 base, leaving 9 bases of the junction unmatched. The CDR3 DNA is TGTGCCAGCAGCCAAGGGCAGGGGGGGACTTATAGCAATCAGCCCCAGCATTTT. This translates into CASSQGQGGTYSNQPQHF.

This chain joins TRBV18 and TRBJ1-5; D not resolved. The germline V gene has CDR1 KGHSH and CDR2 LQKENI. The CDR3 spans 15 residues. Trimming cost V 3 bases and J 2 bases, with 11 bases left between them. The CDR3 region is CASSPGPQGNQPQHF. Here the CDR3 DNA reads TGTGCCAGCTCACCGGGTCCCCAGGGCAATCAGCCCCAGCATTTT.

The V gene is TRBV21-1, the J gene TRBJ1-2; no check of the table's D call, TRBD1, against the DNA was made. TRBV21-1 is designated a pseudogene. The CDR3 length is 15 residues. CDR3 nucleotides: TGTGCCAGCAGCGCAACCGGGACAGGTAACTATGGCTACACCTTC. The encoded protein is CASSATGTGNYGYTF.

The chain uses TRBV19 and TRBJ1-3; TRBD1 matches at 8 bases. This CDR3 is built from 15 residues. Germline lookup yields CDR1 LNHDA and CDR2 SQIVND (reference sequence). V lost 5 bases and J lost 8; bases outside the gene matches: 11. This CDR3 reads CASSPRTGIVHTIYF. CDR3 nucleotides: TGTGCCAGTAGTCCCCGGACAGGGATCGTACACACCATATATTTT.

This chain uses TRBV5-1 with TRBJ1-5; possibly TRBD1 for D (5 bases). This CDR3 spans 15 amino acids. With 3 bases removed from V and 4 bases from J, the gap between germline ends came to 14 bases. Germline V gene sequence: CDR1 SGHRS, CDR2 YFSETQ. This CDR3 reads CASSSSGKQNQPQHF. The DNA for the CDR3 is TGCGCCAGCAGCTCCTCAGGGAAACAGAATCAGCCCCAGCATTTT.

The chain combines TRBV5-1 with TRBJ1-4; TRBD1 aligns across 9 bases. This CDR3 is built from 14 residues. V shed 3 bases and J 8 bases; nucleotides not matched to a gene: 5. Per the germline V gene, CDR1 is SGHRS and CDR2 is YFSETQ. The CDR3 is CASSSDRGGEKLFF. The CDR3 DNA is TGCGCCAGCAGCTCGGACAGGGGAGGAGAAAAACTGTTTTTT.

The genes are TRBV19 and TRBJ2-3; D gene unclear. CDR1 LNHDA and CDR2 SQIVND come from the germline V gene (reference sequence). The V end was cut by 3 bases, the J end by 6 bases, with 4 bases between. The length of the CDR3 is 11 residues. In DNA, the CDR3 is TGTGCCAGTAGTATGGCCGATACGCAGTATTTT. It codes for CASSMADTQYF. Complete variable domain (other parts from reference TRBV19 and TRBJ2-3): DGGITQSPKYLFRKEGQNVTLSCEQNLNHDAMYWYRQDPGQGLRLIYYSQIVNDFQKGDIAEGYSVSREKKESFPLTVTSAQKNPTAFYLCASSMADTQYFGPGTRLTVL.

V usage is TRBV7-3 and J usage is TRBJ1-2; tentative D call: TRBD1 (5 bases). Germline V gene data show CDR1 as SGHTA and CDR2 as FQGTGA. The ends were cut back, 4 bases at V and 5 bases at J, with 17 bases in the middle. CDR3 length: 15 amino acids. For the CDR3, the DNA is TGTGCCAGCAGCTCCGAACCGGGGGTCGGATATGGCTACACCTTC. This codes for CASSSEPGVGYGYTF. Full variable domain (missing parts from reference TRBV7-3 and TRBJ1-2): GAGVSQTPSNKVTEKGKYVELRCDPISGHTALYWYRQSLGQGPEFLIYFQGTGAADDSGLPNDRFFAVRPEGSVSTLKIQRTERGDSAVYLCASSSEPGVGYGYTFGSGTRLTVV.

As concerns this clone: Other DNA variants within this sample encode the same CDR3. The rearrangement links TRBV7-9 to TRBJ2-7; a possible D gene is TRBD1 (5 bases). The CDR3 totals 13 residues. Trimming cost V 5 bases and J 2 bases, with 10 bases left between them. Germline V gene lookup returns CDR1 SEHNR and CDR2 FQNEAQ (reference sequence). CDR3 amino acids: CASSPDRPYEQYF. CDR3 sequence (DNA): TGTGCCAGCAGCCCCGACAGACCCTACGAGCAGTACTTC.

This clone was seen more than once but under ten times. The CDR3 reads CASTEGQRRGYTF. Here the CDR3 DNA reads TGTGCCAGTACGGAAGGACAGCGTCGGGGCTACACCTTC. This sequence joins TRBV19 and TRBJ1-2, with TRBD1 as a possible D gene (6 bases). This CDR3 is 13 amino acids long. V lost 7 bases and J 8 bases, leaving 17 bases between the germline ends. Germline CDR1 is LNHDA and CDR2 is SQIVND (reference sequence).

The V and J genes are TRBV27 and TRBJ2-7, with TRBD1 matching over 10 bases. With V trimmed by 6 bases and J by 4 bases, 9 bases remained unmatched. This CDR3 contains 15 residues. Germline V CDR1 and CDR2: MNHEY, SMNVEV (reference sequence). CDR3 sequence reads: CASSLTGQGVYEQYF. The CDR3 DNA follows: TGTGCCAGCAGCCTAACTGGACAGGGGGTGTACGAGCAGTACTTC.

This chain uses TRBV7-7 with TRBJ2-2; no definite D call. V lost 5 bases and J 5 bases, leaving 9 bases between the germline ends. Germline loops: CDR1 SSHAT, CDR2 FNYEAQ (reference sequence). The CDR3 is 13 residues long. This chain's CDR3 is CASSHARTGELFF. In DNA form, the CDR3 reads TGTGCCAGCAGCCACGCGAGGACCGGGGAGCTGTTTTTT.

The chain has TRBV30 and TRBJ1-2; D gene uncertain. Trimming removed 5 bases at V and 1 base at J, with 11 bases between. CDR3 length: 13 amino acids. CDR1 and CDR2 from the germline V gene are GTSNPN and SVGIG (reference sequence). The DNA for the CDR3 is TGTGCCTGGTACTACGAGGGTAACTATGGCTACACCTTC. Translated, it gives CAWYYEGNYGYTF.

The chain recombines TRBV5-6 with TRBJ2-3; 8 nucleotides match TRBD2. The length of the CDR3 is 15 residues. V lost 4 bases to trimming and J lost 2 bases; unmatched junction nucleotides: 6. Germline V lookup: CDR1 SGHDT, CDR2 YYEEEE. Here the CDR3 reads CASSPGLALTDTQYF. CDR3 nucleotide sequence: TGTGCCAGCAGCCCCGGACTAGCTCTCACAGATACGCAGTATTTT.